This TCR beta chain was sequenced during a study of post-analysis software for immune sequencing data. Each TCR beta cDNA library carried unique molecular identifiers. Between roughly 1 and 10 million T cells gave rise to 500,000 to 650,000 cDNA molecules. TCRdb recomputed calls from the PCR reads with MiXCR, one row per CDR3 protein. Of some 700,000 distinct CDR3 sequences in the sample, over 45% were seen once. Overall study results and limits: Among multiple sclerosis patients, normalized Chao1 diversity was significantly below that of controls. F-measure co-clustering was strong for batch-matched samples. With TRBV5-6, TRBV5-1 and TRBV20-1 included, roughly five TRBV segments were more frequent in patients than in controls.

A word on this clonotype: Its antigen is unknown.

The CDR3 sequence is 13 residues long. Trimming stripped 0 bases from V and 7 bases from J, with 7 bases between. Germline V gene lookup returns CDR1 MNHEY and CDR2 SVGEGT. Input material: blood. The TCR was taken from a girl aged 2-10 years with multiple sclerosis. The chain uses TRBV6-2 or TRBV6-3 and TRBJ1-5; D is ambiguous. CDR3 sequence (DNA): TGTGCCAGCAGTTACTCCCCGCCCCAGCCCCAGCATTTT. As protein: CASSYSPPQPQHF.